The present T cell receptor beta chain was sequenced within a study of blood T cell repertoires in COVID-19. Study at large: Whether acute or convalescent, the COVID-19 samples came from the United States, Italy and Spain. In each case, the material was cDNA or gDNA derived from T cells, B-cell-depleted T cells, or PBMCs.

V lost 7 bases and J lost 2, with 13 bases in between. The length of the CDR3 is 14 residues. CDR1 is LNHDA, CDR2 SQIVND, per germline (reference sequence). Original data processing: Estimation of nucleated cell counts was performed using reference gene primer amplification. Clones were read by immunoSEQ multiplex PCR, and TCRdb kept only the in-frame ones, dropping some. Clone size and V and J calls were adopted from that table, with D and trimming inferred from the DNA. The sample includes 300,000 or so clones, over 75% of them seen just once. The source of this sequence is a man aged 45-65 years with active or convalescent COVID-19. Material for sequencing was peripheral blood. This chain links TRBV19 with TRBJ2-3; D unclear. In DNA, the CDR3 is TGTGCCAGTAATGCCAGAAGACTCACAGATACGCAGTATTTT. Encoded protein: CASNARRLTDTQYF.